The 29 T cell receptor beta chains in this list originate from one sample, sequenced in a study of cytomegalovirus exposure and HLA in healthy donors. PCR primers comprised 60 Vbeta and 13 Jbeta primers. Here immunoSEQ multiplex PCR was the method, and the copy in TCRdb shows in-frame clones only, minus some. The sample yields roughly 200,000 clones, around 75% seen once. The sequenced sample consisted of PBMCs. These receptors all stem from a male donor in good health and CMV-seronegative.

This chain links TRBV18 with TRBJ1-2; possible D gene TRBD1, 6 bases. Trimming stripped 3 bases from V and 3 bases from J, with 11 bases between. CDR1 is KGHSH, CDR2 LQKENI, per germline. The CDR3 extends over 14 amino acids. CDR3 DNA sequence: TGTGCCAGCTCACCGAAACAGGGATACTATGGCTACACCTTC. Its translation is CASSPKQGYYGYTF. The full variable domain, with the rest looked up from reference TRBV18 and TRBJ1-2, is NAGVMQNPRHLVRRRGQEARLRCSPMKGHSHVYWYRQLPEEGLKFMVYLQKENIIDESGMPKERFSAEFPKEGPSILRIQQVVRGDSAAYFCASSPKQGYYGYTFGSGTRLTVV.

The chain employs TRBV19 and TRBJ2-3; 9 positions match TRBD1. Germline CDR1 and CDR2: LNHDA and SQIVND (reference sequence). Trimming cost V 3 bases and J 3 bases; bases outside gene matches: 7. This CDR3 is 16 amino acids long. CDR3 residues: CASSIRTGGFTDTQYF. CDR3 bases: TGTGCCAGTAGTATTCGAACAGGGGGCTTTACAGATACGCAGTATTTT.

The chain uses TRBV4-1 and TRBJ2-7, with 8 positions matching TRBD2. The CDR3 is made up of 16 amino acids. The germline V gene encodes CDR1 MGHRA and CDR2 YSYEKL. The V segment lost 0 bases and the J segment 2 bases; nucleotides outside the gene matches: 6. CDR3 DNA sequence: TGCGCCAGCAGCCAAGAAGAGCGGGGGTTAGCCTACGAGCAGTACTTC. It yields the protein CASSQEERGLAYEQYF.

The gene calls are TRBV15 and TRBJ2-1; 10 bases align to TRBD2. J gave up 5 bases and V 3 bases, and 4 bases lay outside the gene matches. Per the germline V gene, CDR1 is LNHNV and CDR2 is YYDKDF (reference sequence). The CDR3 has 15 residues. The chain's CDR3 is CATSRSGTSDNEQFF. The CDR3 DNA follows: TGTGCCACCAGCAGGTCCGGGACTAGCGACAATGAGCAGTTCTTC.

The chain carries TRBV11-2 and TRBJ2-1, with TRBD2 matching over 9 bases. Germline V lookup: CDR1 SGHAT, CDR2 FQNNGV. This CDR3 is built from 16 residues. V lost 4 bases to trimming and J lost 6 bases; unmatched junction nucleotides: 10. The CDR3: CASSSLAGEFPNEQFF. The CDR3 DNA is TGTGCCAGCAGCTCCTTAGCGGGAGAGTTCCCCAATGAGCAGTTCTTC.

The gene calls are TRBV7-9 and TRBJ1-1, with a possible D match to TRBD1 (5 bases). Germline V gene data show CDR1 as SEHNR and CDR2 as FQNEAQ (reference sequence). The CDR3 totals 15 residues. V lost 1 base and J 1 base, leaving 10 bases between the germline ends. The CDR3 here is CASSLVPGGNTEAFF. As DNA, the CDR3 is TGTGCCAGCAGCTTAGTCCCGGGGGGGAACACTGAAGCTTTCTTT.

With respect to this clone: Other DNA sequences in this specimen translate into the identical CDR3. This chain connects TRBV18 to TRBJ2-7; no firm D call. This CDR3 region has 12 residues. Deletions cut 3 bases from V and 0 bases from J, with 3 bases between. CDR1 and CDR2 (germline): KGHSH, LQKENI. CDR3 residues: CASSPSSYEQYF. DNA of the CDR3: TGTGCCAGCTCACCGAGCTCCTACGAGCAGTACTTC.

The CDR3 DNA sequence: TGCGCCACCCAGGCAGTTGGGGGGATTACAGATACGCAGTATTTT. Translation gives CATQAVGGITDTQYF. The chain is built from TRBV5-1 and TRBJ2-3, with D tentatively TRBD2 (6 bases). Germline V gene sequence: CDR1 SGHRS, CDR2 YFSETQ. This CDR3 comprises 15 residues. V was clipped by 9 bases and J by 3 bases, with 20 bases between them.

The chain employs TRBV5-5 and TRBJ2-7, with D tentatively TRBD1 (5 bases). Germline lookup yields CDR1 SGHKS and CDR2 YYEKEE (reference sequence). V lost 1 base to trimming and J lost 0 bases, with 11 bases between them. This CDR3 comprises 15 residues. As DNA, the CDR3 is TGTGCCAGCAGCTTGCGGACATCGAGCTCCTACGAGCAGTACTTC. This encodes CASSLRTSSSYEQYF.

This clone was found a few times. The chain has TRBV30 and TRBJ1-5; the D is unclear. Per germline, CDR1 GTSNPN and CDR2 SVGIG (reference sequence). The CDR3 spans 12 residues. V was clipped by 7 bases and J by 7 bases, with 14 bases between them. The CDR3 region is CALSTPGQPQHF. DNA for the CDR3: TGTGCCTTATCCACGCCAGGCCAGCCCCAGCATTTT.

The gene calls are TRBV10-2 and TRBJ1-5; D not certain. The V gene's germline CDR1 is WSHSY and CDR2 SAAADI. The CDR3 length is 13 residues. Between the trimmed V and J ends, which lost 10 bases and 1 base, there was a span of 11 bases. This chain's CDR3 is CATRSTSNQPQHF. The CDR3, as DNA: TGCGCCACCAGGTCGACAAGCAATCAGCCCCAGCATTTT.

This clone was seen a handful of times. This chain joins TRBV6-6 and TRBJ1-2; D unclear. Germline CDR1 and CDR2: MNHNY and SVGAGI (reference sequence). The CDR3 spans 13 residues. Deletions cut 0 bases from V and 3 bases from J, with 5 bases between. The CDR3: CASSYSGDYGYTF. The CDR3 DNA reads TGTGCCAGCAGTTACTCGGGAGACTATGGCTACACCTTC.

J is TRBJ1-5 and V is TRBV6-6; a possible D gene is TRBD1 (5 bases). Germline CDR1 is MNHNY and CDR2 is SVGAGI (reference sequence). This CDR3 has 16 residues. V was clipped by 2 bases and J by 1 base, with 12 bases between them. The CDR3 region has the DNA TGTGCCAGCAGTTACGCAAGGGGTTTCAGCAATCAGCCCCAGCATTTT. Amino acid sequence: CASSYARGFSNQPQHF.

The V call is TRBV6-1, the J call TRBJ2-1, with 8 bases identical to TRBD2. The V segment lost 4 bases and the J segment 4 bases; nucleotides outside the gene matches: 3. Germline V lookup: CDR1 MNHNS, CDR2 SASEGT. The CDR3 runs 14 residues. The CDR3 loop reads CASSVSGRYNEQFF. The CDR3 nucleotides read TGTGCCAGCAGTGTAAGCGGGAGATACAATGAGCAGTTCTTC.

V usage is TRBV19 and J usage is TRBJ2-4, with D perhaps TRBD2 (6 bases). V was clipped by 10 bases and J by 3 bases, with 16 bases between them. CDR3 size: 14 residues. Germline lookup yields CDR1 LNHDA and CDR2 SQIVND (reference sequence). This CDR3 is CATKDPGDKNIQYF. DNA of the CDR3: TGTGCCACCAAGGACCCGGGGGACAAAAACATTCAGTACTTC.

The rearrangement joins TRBV7-9 to TRBJ1-1, with D hard to call. The V gene's germline CDR1 is SEHNR and CDR2 FQNEAQ (reference sequence). This CDR3 is built from 14 residues. Trimming took 1 base from V and 4 from J, leaving 10 bases between them. The CDR3 reads CASSLDGMSTEAFF. CDR3 nucleotides: TGTGCCAGCAGCTTAGACGGGATGAGCACTGAAGCTTTCTTT.

The V call is TRBV7-9, the J call TRBJ1-2; D not certain. Deletions cut 3 bases from V and 4 bases from J, with 18 bases between. The germline V gene encodes CDR1 SEHNR and CDR2 FQNEAQ (reference sequence). The CDR3 length is 16 residues. CDR3 protein: CASSFLREDRGYGYTF. The CDR3 DNA reads as TGTGCCAGCAGCTTCCTCCGGGAGGACCGAGGCTATGGCTACACCTTC.

V and J are TRBV11-2 and TRBJ2-7; no clear D gene. The CDR3 loop spans 15 amino acids. The V gene's germline CDR1 is SGHAT and CDR2 FQNNGV. The V end lost 4 bases, the J end lost 0 bases, and 13 bases lay between the germline ends. The CDR3 reads CASSSTRGDSYEQYF. Here the CDR3 DNA reads TGTGCCAGCAGCTCCACACGAGGAGACTCCTACGAGCAGTACTTC.

This clone was counted between two and nine times. The chain is built from TRBV2 and TRBJ1-5; maybe TRBD1 (5 bases). The ends were cut back, 1 base at V and 3 bases at J, with 16 bases in the middle. This CDR3 comprises 17 residues. CDR1 and CDR2 from the germline V gene are SNHLY and FYNNEI. The CDR3 is CASSEGVQVIDNQPQHF. The CDR3 bases are TGTGCCAGCAGTGAAGGGGTACAGGTCATTGACAATCAGCCCCAGCATTTT.

For the CDR3, the DNA is TGTGCCAGCAGCTTATCGGGGAGGAGTTTGGATGAGCAGTTCTTC. Translated, it gives CASSLSGRSLDEQFF. The V call is TRBV11-2, the J call TRBJ2-1, with D possibly matching TRBD2 (6 bases). Trimming left V 2 bases short and J 8 bases short, with 16 bases between. The CDR3 contains 15 residues. Germline CDR1 reads SGHAT; CDR2 reads FQNNGV.

CDR3 loop: CATSRGGWQGNQPQHF. CDR3 bases: TGTGCCACCAGCAGGGGGGGGTGGCAGGGCAATCAGCCCCAGCATTTT. The V and J genes are TRBV15 and TRBJ1-5; D may be TRBD1 (5 bases). The germline V gene has CDR1 LNHNV and CDR2 YYDKDF (reference sequence). Between the trimmed V and J ends, which lost 3 bases and 2 bases, there was a span of 14 bases. This CDR3 has 16 residues.

The chain employs TRBV9 and TRBJ1-2; 7 bases fit TRBD1. V was clipped by 3 bases and J by 6 bases; unmatched bases: 8. Germline V lookup: CDR1 SGDLS, CDR2 YYNGEE. This CDR3 has 14 residues. Written as DNA, the CDR3 is TGTGCCAGCAGCGCTCGACAGGGATCCGATGGCTACACCTTC. Translation gives CASSARQGSDGYTF.

The gene calls are TRBV30 and TRBJ2-2, with D possibly TRBD1 on 6 matching bases. CDR1 and CDR2 (germline): GTSNPN, SVGIG (reference sequence). The V end lost 3 bases, the J end lost 0 bases, and 14 bases lay between the germline ends. This CDR3 is built from 16 residues. In nucleotides, the CDR3 is TGTGCCTGGAGGGGACACCCTACGGCGAACACCGGGGAGCTGTTTTTT. It translates to CAWRGHPTANTGELFF.

The chain employs TRBV7-2 and TRBJ2-2, with TRBD2 as a possible D gene (7 bases). Germline CDR1 is SGHTA and CDR2 is FQGNSA. The CDR3 runs 16 residues. V was clipped by 5 bases and J by 5 bases, with 18 bases between them. The CDR3, as DNA: TGTGCCAGCAGCCGACGGGCAAGGGGGGGGACCGGGGAGCTGTTTTTT. Translation: CASSRRARGGTGELFF. Variable domain in full (rest from reference TRBV7-2 and TRBJ2-2): GAGVSQSPSNKVTEKGKDVELRCDPISGHTALYWYRQSLGQGLEFLIYFQGNSAPDKSGLPSDRFSAERTGGSVSTLTIQRTQQEDSAVYLCASSRRARGGTGELFFGEGSRLTVL.

The chain links TRBV6-1 to TRBJ1-1; D call uncertain. The CDR3 runs 15 residues. In germline, CDR1 is MNHNS, CDR2 SASEGT. V was pared by 5 bases and J by 0 bases, with 13 bases between. CDR3 sequence (DNA): TGTGCCAGCAGTTCGGAGGGCGTTGTGAACACTGAAGCTTTCTTT. It yields the protein CASSSEGVVNTEAFF.

V usage is TRBV30 and J usage is TRBJ1-1; no firm D call. CDR3 size: 15 residues. Trimming removed 1 base from V and 0 bases from J, with 12 bases in between. CDR1 is GTSNPN and CDR2 is SVGIG in the germline V gene (reference sequence). CDR3 DNA: TGTGCCTGGAGTGCCTTACAGACCCTGAACACTGAAGCTTTCTTT. Translation: CAWSALQTLNTEAFF.

The genes are TRBV5-1 and TRBJ2-1, with 8 positions matching TRBD2. Trimming at V came to 0 bases and at J to 6 bases, leaving 5 bases not matched to a gene. Germline values: CDR1 SGHRS, CDR2 YFSETQ. There are 15 residues in the CDR3. The CDR3: CASSLGAGVRNEQFF. The CDR3 nucleotides are TGCGCCAGCAGCTTGGGAGCGGGAGTACGCAATGAGCAGTTCTTC.

This clone has more than one count but fewer than ten. The chain uses TRBV6-5 and TRBJ2-7, with 8 bases identical to TRBD1. Germline values: CDR1 MNHEY, CDR2 SVGAGI. The length of the CDR3 is 12 residues. Trimming took 6 bases from V and 6 from J; bases not matched to a gene: 4. The CDR3 nucleotides read TGTGCCAGCAGACCCAGGGGGCGCGAGCAGTACTTC. The encoded protein is CASRPRGREQYF.

The rearrangement joins TRBV30 to TRBJ1-3; D is unresolved. V gave up 2 bases and J gave up 11 bases, with 10 bases separating them. The CDR3 is 11 amino acids. CDR1 GTSNPN and CDR2 SVGIG come from the germline V gene (reference sequence). In nucleotides, the CDR3 is TGTGCCTGGAGTATGCAGGCTTCCATATATTTT. This translates into CAWSMQASIYF. Variable domain in full (rest from reference TRBV30 and TRBJ1-3): SQTIHQWPATLVQPVGSPLSLECTVEGTSNPNLYWYRQAAGRGLQLLFYSVGIGQISSEVPQNLSASRPQDRQFILSSKKLLLSDSGFYLCAWSMQASIYFGEGSWLTVV.